The 12 T cell receptor beta chains listed next were all sequenced from one sample in a study of blood T cell repertoires in COVID-19. Assay: immunoSEQ multiplex PCR; the TCRdb copy retains only in-frame clones and omits some. The sample contains 390,000 or so clones, over 75% of which appear only once. What was sequenced was PBMCs or T cells enriched from blood (not recorded which). Every receptor here comes from a man aged 18 to 30 who had recovered from COVID-19.

This chain uses TRBV25-1 with TRBJ2-1, with TRBD1 identical over 10 bases. Trimming removed 8 bases from V and 7 bases from J; junction bases left unmatched: 5. CDR1 is MGHDK and CDR2 is SYGVNS in the germline V gene. The CDR3 spans 13 residues. The CDR3 loop is CASRGTGENEQFF. DNA for the CDR3: TGTGCCAGCCGCGGGACAGGGGAAAATGAGCAGTTCTTC.

V gene TRBV7-8 combines with J gene TRBJ2-6; D is possibly TRBD1 (6 bases). Germline V gene sequence: CDR1 SGHVS, CDR2 FQNEAQ. V was trimmed by 4 bases and J by 1 base, leaving 8 bases between them. The CDR3 contains 15 residues. Here the CDR3 reads CASSYTGSGANVLTF. CDR3 nucleotide sequence: TGTGCCAGCAGCTATACAGGGTCTGGGGCCAACGTCCTGACTTTC.

The V and J genes are TRBV18 and TRBJ1-1, with unresolved D. The germline gives CDR1 KGHSH, CDR2 LQKENI. Trimming took off 2 bases at V and 2 bases at J, with 9 bases between the two ends. This CDR3 has 14 residues. CDR3 loop: CASSPAATNTEAFF. Here the CDR3 DNA reads TGTGCCAGCTCACCAGCGGCAACAAACACTGAAGCTTTCTTT.

This chain connects TRBV6-5 to TRBJ2-5; 10 nucleotides align to TRBD1. The CDR3 has 14 amino acids. V shed 6 bases, J shed 5 bases, and the junction held 6 bases outside the gene matches. Germline assignment: CDR1 MNHEY and CDR2 SVGAGI. In nucleotides, the CDR3 is TGTGCCAGCAGCAGACAGGGGGCGGCGGAGACCCAGTACTTC. This gives the protein CASSRQGAAETQYF.

The gene calls are TRBV15 and TRBJ2-1, with TRBD2 matching over 10 bases. Trimming at V came to 3 bases and at J to 4 bases, leaving 12 bases not matched to a gene. This CDR3 is built from 18 residues. Germline-derived CDR1 and CDR2 are LNHNV and YYDKDF (reference sequence). The CDR3 region has the DNA TGTGCCACCAGCAGGGGCCTCGCTAGCGGGAGTCGGTACAATGAGCAGTTCTTC. Its translation is CATSRGLASGSRYNEQFF.

V gene TRBV6-1 combines with J gene TRBJ2-3, with D unresolved. V dropped 1 base and J dropped 4 bases, with 12 bases sitting between them. The CDR3 runs to 15 residues. CDR1 is MNHNS and CDR2 is SASEGT in the germline V gene. The CDR3 sequence: CASSEENVSADTQYF. The CDR3 DNA follows: TGTGCCAGCAGTGAAGAAAATGTTTCGGCAGATACGCAGTATTTT.

The genes are TRBV9 and TRBJ1-1, with no clear D. The CDR3 spans 14 residues. Between the trimmed V and J ends, which lost 0 bases and 0 bases, there was a span of 6 bases. The V gene's germline CDR1 is SGDLS and CDR2 YYNGEE. The CDR3 bases are TGTGCCAGCAGCGTAGGGCTCATGAACACTGAAGCTTTCTTT. As protein: CASSVGLMNTEAFF.

The chain recombines TRBV6-1 with TRBJ2-6, with no clear D. Trimming cost V 2 bases and J 0 bases, with 5 bases left between them. The CDR3 length is 15 residues. Per germline, CDR1 MNHNS and CDR2 SASEGT. The CDR3 DNA reads as TGTGCCAGCAGTGAATCGGTCTCTGGGGCCAACGTCCTGACTTTC. This gives the protein CASSESVSGANVLTF.

V and J are TRBV5-1 and TRBJ1-1; D is perhaps TRBD1 (5 bases). Trimming removed 2 bases at V and 4 bases at J, with 12 bases between. Germline assignment: CDR1 SGHRS and CDR2 YFSETQ. The CDR3 is 14 residues long. CDR3 sequence (DNA): TGCGCCAGCAGCTTAGGGGCCGCTGGCACTGAAGCTTTCTTT. It encodes CASSLGAAGTEAFF.

The chain employs TRBV30 and TRBJ2-7; 10 bases line up with TRBD1. The germline CDR1 and CDR2 sequences are GTSNPN and SVGIG (reference sequence). Trimming took 2 bases from V and 6 from J; bases not matched to a gene: 4. This CDR3 region has 13 residues. The CDR3 loop reads CAWSRDRGGEQYF. The CDR3 DNA is TGTGCCTGGAGTCGGGACAGGGGAGGCGAGCAGTACTTC.

This chain uses TRBV9 with TRBJ1-2; 11 nucleotides match TRBD1. V was pared by 2 bases and J by 8 bases, with 8 bases of the junction left unmatched. Germline V gives CDR1 SGDLS, CDR2 YYNGEE. This CDR3 region has 15 residues. The CDR3 sequence: CASSVSGQGARGYTF. The CDR3 nucleotides are TGTGCCAGCAGCGTCTCAGGACAGGGGGCTAGAGGCTACACCTTC.

The chain links TRBV5-5 to TRBJ1-2, with TRBD1 matching 9 bases. This CDR3 spans 18 amino acids. The V segment lost 1 base and the J segment 2 bases; nucleotides outside the gene matches: 12. CDR1 and CDR2 (germline): SGHKS, YYEKEE (reference sequence). The CDR3 nucleotides are TGTGCCAGCAGCTTGACAAGATTGAGGACAGGGGACAACTATGGCTACACCTTC. Translation: CASSLTRLRTGDNYGYTF.